Following are 30 T cell receptor beta chains from one sample sequenced in a study of T cell changes during pregnancy in multiple sclerosis. The assay was immunoSEQ multiplex PCR, and TCRdb's table has in-frame clones only and misses some. Among approximately 100,000 clones listed, 80% to 95% were seen once. The material was peripheral blood, obtained in the first trimester of pregnancy. These receptor sequences come from a female donor with multiple sclerosis, enrolled in a pregnancy study.

The sample holds one count of this clone. This sequence joins TRBV27 and TRBJ2-7; 8 positions match TRBD2. Per the germline V gene, CDR1 is MNHEY and CDR2 is SMNVEV (reference sequence). The CDR3 totals 14 residues. V was clipped by 4 bases and J by 3 bases; unmatched bases: 5. The CDR3 sequence is CASSYAGGNYEQYF. The CDR3, as DNA: TGTGCCAGCAGTTATGCGGGGGGTAACTACGAGCAGTACTTC.

This sequence joins TRBV14 and TRBJ2-7; no definite D call. Germline CDR1 and CDR2: SGHDN and FVKESK. V lost 0 bases and J 4 bases, leaving 4 bases between the germline ends. The CDR3 runs 12 residues. CDR3 nucleotide sequence: TGTGCCAGCAGCCAAGACGGGTACGAGCAGTACTTC. This sequence encodes CASSQDGYEQYF.

The chain joins TRBV5-1 to TRBJ2-1; 7 bases are shared with TRBD2. The J segment lost 5 bases and the V segment lost 0 bases, leaving 2 bases of the junction unmatched. The CDR3 sequence is 14 residues long. Germline values: CDR1 SGHRS, CDR2 YFSETQ. The DNA for the CDR3 is TGCGCCAGCAGCTTGGCGGGGGGAAACAATGAGCAGTTCTTC. It codes for CASSLAGGNNEQFF.

V and J are TRBV5-6 and TRBJ2-7, with D perhaps TRBD1 (5 bases). This CDR3 contains 15 residues. With 4 bases removed from V and 3 bases from J, the gap between germline ends came to 17 bases. CDR1 and CDR2 from the germline V gene are SGHDT and YYEEEE. This CDR3 reads CASSRGPTPDYEQYF. The CDR3 DNA follows: TGTGCCAGCAGCAGGGGCCCTACTCCCGACTACGAGCAGTACTTC.

On this clone: Other DNA sequences within the sample encode an identical CDR3. The chain uses TRBV30 and TRBJ1-1; the D gene is possibly TRBD1 (6 bases). Germline V gene lookup returns CDR1 GTSNPN and CDR2 SVGIG (reference sequence). V was shortened by 1 base and J by 4 bases, with 16 bases between the two germline ends. The CDR3 loop spans 15 amino acids. The CDR3 is CAWSGTVPVSTEAFF. The DNA for the CDR3 is TGTGCCTGGAGTGGGACAGTTCCAGTGAGCACTGAAGCTTTCTTT. Together with reference TRBV30 and TRBJ1-1, the CDR3 gives the full variable domain: SQTIHQWPATLVQPVGSPLSLECTVEGTSNPNLYWYRQAAGRGLQLLFYSVGIGQISSEVPQNLSASRPQDRQFILSSKKLLLSDSGFYLCAWSGTVPVSTEAFFGQGTRLTVV.

This CDR3 reads CASSESGVASDTQYF. The CDR3 coding sequence is TGCGCCAGCAGTGAGTCGGGAGTAGCGTCAGATACGCAGTATTTT. The rearrangement uses TRBV10-2 and TRBJ2-3; D is possibly TRBD2 (5 bases). This CDR3 spans 15 amino acids. Germline V CDR1 and CDR2: WSHSY, SAAADI. Trimming left V 0 bases short and J 4 bases short, with 11 bases between.

This clone was seen repeatedly, ten times or more. This chain links TRBV27 with TRBJ2-2; a possible D gene is TRBD2 (6 bases). The CDR3 contains 15 residues. CDR1 MNHEY and CDR2 SMNVEV come from the germline V gene (reference sequence). Deletions cut 5 bases from V and 1 base from J, with 11 bases between. In DNA, the CDR3 is TGTGCCAGCAGTCTACTTAGCGGGAACACCGGGGAGCTGTTTTTT. This translates into CASSLLSGNTGELFF.

This chain connects TRBV28 to TRBJ1-2; 8 bases line up with TRBD1. This CDR3 has 13 residues. The V gene's germline CDR1 is MDHEN and CDR2 SYDVKM. Trimming removed 4 bases from V and 5 bases from J; junction bases left unmatched: 3. CDR3 loop: CASSWGQVYGYTF. The CDR3 nucleotides are TGTGCCAGCAGTTGGGGACAGGTTTATGGCTACACCTTC.

The gene calls are TRBV19 and TRBJ1-6, with no clear D. The germline gives CDR1 LNHDA, CDR2 SQIVND (reference sequence). V was shortened by 5 bases and J by 6 bases, with 11 bases between the two germline ends. The CDR3 extends over 14 amino acids. This CDR3 reads CASSGKRGNSPLHF. CDR3 coding DNA: TGTGCCAGTAGTGGGAAACGGGGTAATTCACCCCTCCACTTT.

The rearrangement joins TRBV13 to TRBJ2-7; 8 positions agree with TRBD2. The V gene end was trimmed by 3 bases and the J gene end by 6 bases; junction bases not matched to a gene: 4. The V gene's germline CDR1 is PRHDT and CDR2 FYEKMQ (reference sequence). The CDR3 is 13 amino acids. The CDR3 reads CASSLGRGVEQYF. For the CDR3, the DNA is TGTGCCAGCAGCTTGGGGCGGGGGGTCGAGCAGTACTTC.

This clone came up once. This chain joins TRBV6-6 and TRBJ1-2, with D unclear. Germline V gene lookup returns CDR1 MNHNY and CDR2 SVGAGI (reference sequence). The CDR3 is 12 residues long. Between the trimmed V and J ends, which lost 6 bases and 8 bases, there was a span of 13 bases. The CDR3 region is CASRWNVGGYTF. The CDR3 DNA follows: TGTGCCAGCAGGTGGAACGTGGGCGGCTACACCTTC.

This chain joins TRBV4-1 and TRBJ2-5; D not resolved. Trimming stripped 4 bases from V and 0 bases from J, with 15 bases between. Germline loops: CDR1 MGHRA, CDR2 YSYEKL. The CDR3 totals 16 residues. CDR3 coding DNA: TGCGCCAGCAGCCCGAACCTTGCGAGGAACCAAGAGACCCAGTACTTC. Translating gives CASSPNLARNQETQYF.

The chain links TRBV4-2 to TRBJ2-5; 8 nucleotides agree with TRBD2. This CDR3 has 16 amino acids. Germline V gives CDR1 LGHNA, CDR2 YNFKEQ. Losses at the gene ends were 0 bases for V and 5 bases for J; bases not matched to a gene: 8. CDR3 protein: CASSQESRAGVETQYF. Here the CDR3 DNA reads TGTGCCAGCAGCCAAGAGTCCCGAGCGGGGGTGGAGACCCAGTACTTC.

This chain joins TRBV27 and TRBJ2-2; 10 nucleotides agree with TRBD1. The J segment lost 4 bases and the V segment lost 8 bases, leaving 4 bases of the junction unmatched. The CDR3 runs 14 residues. Germline values: CDR1 MNHEY, CDR2 SMNVEV (reference sequence). The CDR3 DNA follows: TGTGCCAGCTCAAGGGACAGGGGCACCGGGGAGCTGTTTTTT. Encoded protein: CASSRDRGTGELFF.

The chain has TRBV7-8 and TRBJ1-1; the match to TRBD1 covers 7 bases. The ends lost 6 bases at V and 4 bases at J; junction bases unmatched: 5. The CDR3 contains 13 residues. Per the germline V gene, CDR1 is SGHVS and CDR2 is FQNEAQ. The CDR3 nucleotides are TGTGCCAGCAGTTTCGCAGGGGGCACTGAAGCTTTCTTT. It translates to CASSFAGGTEAFF.

Of note for this clone: This CDR3 is also generated by other DNA sequences in the sample. The rearrangement links TRBV6-5 to TRBJ1-1, with D possibly TRBD1 on 5 matching bases. Trimming shortened V by 6 bases and J by 5 bases, and 13 bases separated the two germline ends. Germline CDR1 MNHEY, CDR2 SVGAGI. This CDR3 is 13 amino acids long. CDR3 sequence: CASSPGGGTEAFF. The CDR3 bases are TGTGCCAGCAGCCCGGGGGGAGGAACTGAAGCTTTCTTT.

This chain joins TRBV6-1 and TRBJ2-2, with TRBD1 identical over 11 bases. The CDR3 extends over 15 amino acids. Germline-derived CDR1 and CDR2 are MNHNS and SASEGT. Germline trimming cut 6 bases from V and 5 bases from J; bases unmatched to any gene: 5. CDR3 sequence (DNA): TGTGCCAGCAGCCGAGGGACAGGGGGAACCGGGGAGCTGTTTTTT. This translates into CASSRGTGGTGELFF.

This clone was counted once. The rearrangement uses TRBV7-3 and TRBJ2-1, with 9 bases lining up with TRBD1. J gave up 9 bases and V 5 bases, and 8 bases lay outside the gene matches. CDR1 and CDR2 (germline): SGHTA, FQGTGA. The CDR3 runs 14 residues. The CDR3 sequence: CASSVGQGMGEQFF. CDR3 DNA sequence: TGTGCCAGCAGCGTCGGACAGGGGATGGGTGAGCAGTTCTTC.

The chain employs TRBV5-1 and TRBJ2-1; D remains ambiguous. The CDR3 spans 16 residues. From germline, CDR1 is SGHRS and CDR2 YFSETQ. The V and J ends lost 2 bases and 0 bases respectively, with 12 bases between them. This CDR3 reads CASSLSGPSSYNEQFF. In DNA form, the CDR3 reads TGCGCCAGCAGCTTATCGGGTCCGAGCTCCTACAATGAGCAGTTCTTC.

CDR3 loop: CASSIAYRDYGYTF. The CDR3 nucleotides are TGTGCCAGTAGTATAGCCTACAGGGACTATGGCTACACCTTC. This chain connects TRBV19 to TRBJ1-2, with D perhaps TRBD1 (6 bases). V was cut by 1 base and J by 3 bases, with 9 bases left in between. The CDR3 is 14 residues long. Germline lookup yields CDR1 LNHDA and CDR2 SQIVND (reference sequence).

The V call is TRBV11-2, the J call TRBJ2-7; the match to TRBD1 covers 9 bases. The length of the CDR3 is 16 residues. Germline lookup yields CDR1 SGHAT and CDR2 FQNNGV. V lost 5 bases to trimming and J lost 4 bases; unmatched junction nucleotides: 12. The CDR3: CASSLLDGTGHYEQYF. In nucleotides, the CDR3 is TGTGCCAGCAGCCTCCTCGACGGGACAGGGCATTACGAGCAGTACTTC.

This sequence joins TRBV19 and TRBJ2-5; no definite D call. This CDR3 has 13 residues. The germline CDR1 and CDR2 sequences are LNHDA and SQIVND (reference sequence). Trimming took off 3 bases at V and 5 bases at J, with 10 bases between the two ends. CDR3 bases: TGTGCCAGTAGTATTTCGGGTAGGGAGACCCAGTACTTC. It encodes CASSISGRETQYF.

Only one count was recorded for this clone. This chain uses TRBV9 with TRBJ1-2; D unresolved. Germline V gene data show CDR1 as SGDLS and CDR2 as YYNGEE. The CDR3 contains 15 residues. Trimming shortened V by 0 bases and J by 4 bases, and 13 bases separated the two germline ends. The CDR3: CASSVGDMSGYGYTF. CDR3 nucleotides: TGTGCCAGCAGCGTAGGGGATATGAGCGGCTATGGCTACACCTTC.

This clone appeared once. This chain uses TRBV19 with TRBJ2-2; 10 positions agree with TRBD2. Germline values: CDR1 LNHDA, CDR2 SQIVND (reference sequence). J was trimmed by 6 bases and V by 3 bases; bases with no gene match: 4. The CDR3 has 15 amino acids. CDR3 bases: TGTGCCAGTAGTATGTGGCTAGCGGGGGCCGGGGAGCTGTTTTTT. Residues: CASSMWLAGAGELFF.

V and J are TRBV2 and TRBJ2-5; TRBD2 agrees at 11 bases. The junction had 7 bases not matched to a gene; V was cut back by 6 bases and J by 4 bases. The germline CDR1 and CDR2 sequences are SNHLY and FYNNEI. The CDR3 consists of 15 residues. CDR3 sequence: CASRSSGGKGETQYF. The CDR3 DNA reads as TGTGCCAGCAGATCTAGCGGGGGGAAGGGAGAGACCCAGTACTTC.

In this sample, this clone turned up once. The chain joins TRBV11-2 to TRBJ2-1; 11 nucleotides match TRBD2. Looked up from germline, CDR1 is SGHAT and CDR2 is FQNNGV. The CDR3 contains 15 residues. Germline trimming cut 0 bases from V and 5 bases from J; bases unmatched to any gene: 0. CDR3 residues: CASSLEGLADNEQFF. CDR3 sequence (DNA): TGTGCCAGCAGCTTAGAGGGACTAGCGGACAATGAGCAGTTCTTC.

The chain combines TRBV13 with TRBJ1-2, with D hard to call. The CDR3 has 14 amino acids. Between the trimmed V and J ends, which lost 5 bases and 2 bases, there was a span of 12 bases. Germline CDR1 reads PRHDT; CDR2 reads FYEKMQ (reference sequence). The CDR3 is CASSRPGENYGYTF. For the CDR3, the DNA is TGTGCCAGCAGCCGACCCGGGGAAAACTATGGCTACACCTTC.

This chain links TRBV9 with TRBJ1-5; D is possibly TRBD1 (5 bases). V lost 0 bases, J lost 5 bases, and 12 bases lay in between. The CDR3 totals 15 residues. CDR1 SGDLS and CDR2 YYNGEE come from the germline V gene. This CDR3 reads CASSVGIGEDQPQHF. The CDR3, as DNA: TGTGCCAGCAGCGTAGGCATAGGGGAAGATCAGCCCCAGCATTTT.

The chain links TRBV6-5 to TRBJ2-5; possible D gene TRBD1, 7 bases. The ends were cut back, 2 bases at V and 8 bases at J, with 18 bases in the middle. Per the germline V gene, CDR1 is MNHEY and CDR2 is SVGAGI. This CDR3 is built from 15 residues. The CDR3 bases are TGTGCCAGCAGTTACGGTCAGGGGGGACCCCACACCCAGTACTTC. It codes for CASSYGQGGPHTQYF.

This chain uses TRBV6-1 with TRBJ1-1; 8 bases line up with TRBD1. This CDR3 contains 14 residues. The V gene's germline CDR1 is MNHNS and CDR2 SASEGT. Trimming cost V 6 bases and J 3 bases; bases outside gene matches: 6. CDR3 sequence (DNA): TGTGCCAGCAGATACAGGGGGAGGGACACTGAAGCTTTCTTT. Its translation is CASRYRGRDTEAFF.